This TCR beta chain was sequenced during a study of shared clonotypes between healthy human individuals. Turning to the study itself: Participating donors consisted of a couple of women and a few men aged 18 to 49. CD8 memory received one plate per donor, CD8 naive two, CD4 memory three and CD4 naive three.

Study-wide results and caveats: Represented genetic and exposure-history diversity was restricted by having few donors.

Method: immunoSEQ multiplex PCR; TCRdb's copy keeps in-frame clones and lacks some. The profile shows over a million clones, about 96% of them singletons. With regard to this clone: The antigen is not known.

The germline V gene has CDR1 SQVTM and CDR2 ANQGSEA. V dropped 4 bases and J dropped 6 bases, with 9 bases sitting between them. CDR3 length: 11 amino acids. This receptor was identified in a man under 40 in good health. This chain connects TRBV29-1 to TRBJ1-1, with no clear D. The sample comprised naive CD4+ T cells sorted from blood. Regarding subset: CD45RA+ positively selected. The CDR3 coding sequence is TGCAGCGTTGGAGGGTCCTCTGAAGCTTTCTTT. Protein: CSVGGSSEAFF.